The 25 T cell receptor beta chains presented below share a single source sample, sequenced in a study of T cell responses to AZD1222 COVID-19 vaccine. Assay used: immunoSEQ multiplex PCR; TCRdb lists only in-frame clones, some missing. The repertoire holds about 150,000 clones, with 92% as singletons. Material: peripheral blood, obtained on day 0 of AZD1222 vaccination. Every receptor here comes from an adult in good health.

This clone was observed a single time. The J gene is TRBJ2-7, the V gene TRBV4-1, with D tentatively TRBD1 or TRBD2 (5 bases each). The germline gives CDR1 MGHRA, CDR2 YSYEKL. The V and J ends lost 0 bases and 2 bases respectively, with 11 bases between them. The CDR3 covers 15 residues. CDR3 sequence: CASSQDLGRTYEQYF. CDR3 in DNA: TGCGCCAGCAGCCAAGATCTGGGACGAACCTACGAGCAGTACTTC.

The rearrangement links TRBV5-4 to TRBJ1-1, with D perhaps TRBD1 (5 bases). CDR3 length: 15 amino acids. Germline assignment: CDR1 SGHNT and CDR2 YYREEE (reference sequence). The V gene lost 4 bases and the J gene lost 2 bases, with 15 bases spanning the gap. The CDR3 loop is CASSGRGGVNTEAFF. The DNA of the CDR3 is TGTGCCAGCAGCGGTCGGGGCGGGGTTAACACTGAAGCTTTCTTT. Drawing the rest from reference TRBV5-4 and TRBJ1-1, the complete variable domain is ETGVTQSPTHLIKTRGQQVTLRCSSQSGHNTVSWYQQALGQGPQFIFQYYREEENGRGNFPPRFSGLQFPNYSSELNVNALELDDSALYLCASSGRGGVNTEAFFGQGTRLTVV.

The chain joins TRBV18 to TRBJ2-1; D might be TRBD1 (5 bases). V lost 3 bases and J 10 bases, leaving 10 bases between the germline ends. This CDR3 has 12 amino acids. Germline-derived CDR1 and CDR2 are KGHSH and LQKENI. CDR3 residues: CASSPSGREQFF. The DNA of the CDR3 is TGTGCCAGCTCACCCTCAGGGCGGGAGCAGTTCTTC.

The J gene is TRBJ1-5, the V gene TRBV24-1; D is unresolved. The CDR3 loop spans 11 amino acids. Trimming cost V 7 bases and J 4 bases, with 4 bases left between them. Looked up from germline, CDR1 is KGHDR and CDR2 is SFDVKD. CDR3 in DNA: TGTGCCACCAGCAGGAATCAGCCCCAGCATTTT. Translated, it gives CATSRNQPQHF.

The rearrangement uses TRBV5-1 and TRBJ2-7; 9 nucleotides match TRBD2. Germline V gene lookup returns CDR1 SGHRS and CDR2 YFSETQ. Trimming at V came to 4 bases and at J to 4 bases, leaving 12 bases not matched to a gene. This CDR3 is built from 16 residues. In DNA, the CDR3 is TGCGCCAGCAGCCCAAGTTTGGGCGCGGGAGGGTACGAGCAGTACTTC. Its translation: CASSPSLGAGGYEQYF.

The rearrangement joins TRBV6-5 to TRBJ2-7; no clear D. The CDR3 is 12 amino acids. Trimming removed 6 bases from V and 7 bases from J, with 13 bases in between. In germline, CDR1 is MNHEY, CDR2 SVGAGI. The CDR3 DNA is TGTGCCAGCAGGGCCCTCATGGGGGAGCAGTACTTC. Its protein is CASRALMGEQYF.

This rearrangement joins TRBV7-6 to TRBJ2-3, with D maybe TRBD1 (6 bases). The germline CDR1 and CDR2 sequences are SGHVS and FNYEAQ. V was trimmed by 4 bases and J by 3 bases, leaving 17 bases between them. There are 16 residues in the CDR3. CDR3 sequence reads: CASSSTTGIRTDTQYF. The CDR3 coding sequence is TGTGCCAGCAGCTCCACTACAGGGATAAGGACAGATACGCAGTATTTT.

The V gene is TRBV4-1, the J gene TRBJ2-3; D remains unclear. Germline assignment: CDR1 MGHRA and CDR2 YSYEKL. Trimming stripped 1 base from V and 2 bases from J, with 4 bases between. This CDR3 has 13 residues. CDR3 protein: CASSQAATDTQYF. The CDR3 DNA reads as TGCGCCAGCAGCCAAGCCGCCACAGATACGCAGTATTTT.

This chain links TRBV6-2 or TRBV6-3 with TRBJ2-1, with TRBD2 matching over 7 bases. V shed 5 bases, J shed 8 bases, and the junction held 6 bases outside the gene matches. Germline CDR1 and CDR2: MNHEY and SVGEGT. This CDR3 contains 13 residues. The CDR3 sequence: CASSRTGGYEQFF. The DNA for the CDR3 is TGTGCCAGCAGTCGGACGGGAGGCTATGAGCAGTTCTTC.

The V and J genes are TRBV7-8 and TRBJ2-5; D gene ambiguous. CDR1 is SGHVS, CDR2 FQNEAQ, per germline. V was trimmed by 8 bases and J by 2 bases, leaving 9 bases between them. This CDR3 is built from 12 residues. The CDR3, as DNA: TGTGCCAGCTTCGAGCCTCAAGAGACCCAGTACTTC. This translates into CASFEPQETQYF.

This chain joins TRBV7-6 and TRBJ2-7; D remains unclear. The V gene's germline CDR1 is SGHVS and CDR2 FNYEAQ. The CDR3 contains 15 residues. V was pared by 5 bases and J by 5 bases, with 19 bases between. The CDR3 bases are TGTGCCAGCAGCCCCGATGTAAGGACGGAAAACGAGCAGTACTTC. Amino acids: CASSPDVRTENEQYF.

Written as DNA, the CDR3 is TGTGCCAGCAGTTACTCGAGAGGGGCCGAGCAGTACTTC. As protein: CASSYSRGAEQYF. The chain employs TRBV6-5 and TRBJ2-7; possibly TRBD1 or TRBD2 for D (5 bases each). Germline CDR1 reads MNHEY; CDR2 reads SVGAGI. V lost 0 bases to trimming and J lost 6 bases, with 9 bases between them. This CDR3 has 13 residues.

The gene calls are TRBV5-5 and TRBJ2-3; 7 positions match TRBD2. The CDR3 totals 19 residues. From germline, CDR1 is SGHKS and CDR2 YYEKEE (reference sequence). The V segment lost 4 bases and the J segment 3 bases; nucleotides outside the gene matches: 20. DNA of the CDR3: TGTGCCAGCAGCCCAGAAAGCAGATTAAGGCGGGAGCTTACAGATACGCAGTATTTT. Its translation is CASSPESRLRRELTDTQYF.

This chain connects TRBV7-2 to TRBJ2-6; a possible D gene is TRBD2 (6 bases). The CDR3 sequence is 17 residues long. Trimming took 4 bases from V and 0 from J, leaving 13 bases between them. Germline V lookup: CDR1 SGHTA, CDR2 FQGNSA. The CDR3 region is CASSSRRESSGANVLTF. The CDR3 DNA follows: TGTGCCAGCAGCTCAAGACGGGAGAGCTCTGGGGCCAACGTCCTGACTTTC. The variable domain in full, completed from reference TRBV7-2 and TRBJ2-6, reads GAGVSQSPSNKVTEKGKDVELRCDPISGHTALYWYRQSLGQGLEFLIYFQGNSAPDKSGLPSDRFSAERTGGSVSTLTIQRTQQEDSAVYLCASSSRRESSGANVLTFGAGSRLTVL.

This clone has just one count. The chain recombines TRBV7-6 with TRBJ1-1; the D is unclear. The V end lost 3 bases, the J end lost 1 base, and 6 bases lay between the germline ends. From germline, CDR1 is SGHVS and CDR2 FNYEAQ. CDR3 size: 13 residues. The CDR3 DNA sequence: TGTGCCAGCAGCTTTAATGAGAACACTGAAGCTTTCTTT. Translating gives CASSFNENTEAFF.

The chain has TRBV6-5 and TRBJ2-3; D call uncertain. There are 13 residues in the CDR3. Trimming stripped 4 bases from V and 2 bases from J, with 7 bases between. The germline CDR1 and CDR2 sequences are MNHEY and SVGAGI. CDR3 amino acids: CASSSLYTDTQYF. In DNA form, the CDR3 reads TGTGCCAGCAGTTCGCTATACACAGATACGCAGTATTTT.

This clone came up once. The chain carries TRBV5-1 and TRBJ2-7; possibly TRBD2 for D (5 bases). Germline CDR1 and CDR2: SGHRS and YFSETQ. V was clipped by 0 bases and J by 2 bases, with 15 bases between them. This CDR3 contains 16 residues. CDR3 nucleotides: TGCGCCAGCAGCTTGGACACTAGTGGGATTCCCTACGAGCAGTACTTC. It yields the protein CASSLDTSGIPYEQYF.

The V and J genes are TRBV5-4 and TRBJ1-6; D is undetermined. The germline V gene has CDR1 SGHNT and CDR2 YYREEE (reference sequence). Trimming removed 4 bases at V and 3 bases at J, with 11 bases between. The CDR3 has 15 residues. The CDR3 loop reads CASSPSGNYNSPLHF. CDR3 DNA: TGTGCCAGCAGCCCATCGGGAAACTATAATTCACCCCTCCACTTT.

The chain has TRBV6-5 and TRBJ2-7; 7 bases align to TRBD1. The ends lost 6 bases at V and 3 bases at J; junction bases unmatched: 2. Germline CDR1 MNHEY, CDR2 SVGAGI. The CDR3 has 12 amino acids. The CDR3 coding sequence is TGTGCCAGCAGGGACAGGAGCTACGAGCAGTACTTC. Its translation: CASRDRSYEQYF.

The V gene is TRBV11-2, the J gene TRBJ2-1; 8 bases are a match to TRBD2. The trim removed 5 bases at V and 8 bases at J, leaving 14 bases unmatched. The CDR3 is 16 residues long. The germline CDR1 and CDR2 sequences are SGHAT and FQNNGV. The CDR3 bases are TGTGCCAGCAGCGGGTTAGGCGGGAGGCACCGGTATGAGCAGTTCTTC. Translated, it gives CASSGLGGRHRYEQFF. The variable domain in full, completed from reference TRBV11-2 and TRBJ2-1, reads EAGVAQSPRYKIIEKRQSVAFWCNPISGHATLYWYQQILGQGPKLLIQFQNNGVVDDSQLPKDRFSAERLKGVDSTLKIQPAKLEDSAVYLCASSGLGGRHRYEQFFGPGTRLTVL.

In this sample, this clone turned up once. This sequence joins TRBV2 and TRBJ1-2, with D perhaps TRBD1 (6 bases). The CDR3 is 13 amino acids. Trimming shortened V by 5 bases and J by 5 bases, and 12 bases separated the two germline ends. CDR1 SNHLY and CDR2 FYNNEI come from the germline V gene. CDR3 in DNA: TGTGCCAGCAGTATGGTGACAGGATATGGCTACACCTTC. Its protein is CASSMVTGYGYTF.

This clone was seen a single time. This CDR3 reads CASSLGRTRVYEQYF. The CDR3 DNA reads TGTGCCAGCAGCTTAGGTAGGACTAGGGTGTACGAGCAGTACTTC. The genes are TRBV7-9 and TRBJ2-7; the match to TRBD2 covers 7 bases. The germline gives CDR1 SEHNR, CDR2 FQNEAQ (reference sequence). With V trimmed by 1 base and J by 4 bases, 7 bases remained unmatched. The CDR3 length is 15 residues. The full variable domain, rest sourced from reference TRBV7-9 and TRBJ2-7, is DTGVSQNPRHKITKRGQNVTFRCDPISEHNRLYWYRQTLGQGPEFLTYFQNEAQLEKSRLLSDRFSAERPKGSFSTLEIQRTEQGDSAMYLCASSLGRTRVYEQYFGPGTRLTVT.

The chain has TRBV6-5 and TRBJ2-1; TRBD2 might be the D (5 bases). The CDR3 runs to 14 residues. Germline loops: CDR1 MNHEY, CDR2 SVGAGI. Trimming took 2 bases from V and 9 from J, leaving 14 bases between them. This CDR3 is CASSYGLASGEQFF. CDR3 sequence (DNA): TGTGCCAGCAGTTACGGGCTAGCATCGGGTGAGCAGTTCTTC.

This chain links TRBV19 with TRBJ1-1; TRBD1 agrees at 8 bases. From germline, CDR1 is LNHDA and CDR2 SQIVND (reference sequence). The CDR3 covers 14 residues. V lost 5 bases to trimming and J lost 6 bases; unmatched junction nucleotides: 8. The DNA of the CDR3 is TGTGCCAGTAGTCCCGATTACAGGGGGGCTGAAGCTTTCTTT. Translated, it gives CASSPDYRGAEAFF.

This rearrangement joins TRBV5-1 to TRBJ2-6; D not certain. Germline lookup yields CDR1 SGHRS and CDR2 YFSETQ. This CDR3 spans 15 amino acids. The V end lost 0 bases, the J end lost 2 bases, and 6 bases lay between the germline ends. CDR3 nucleotide sequence: TGCGCCAGCAGCTTGGTCGGTACTGGGGCCAACGTCCTGACTTTC. This gives the protein CASSLVGTGANVLTF.